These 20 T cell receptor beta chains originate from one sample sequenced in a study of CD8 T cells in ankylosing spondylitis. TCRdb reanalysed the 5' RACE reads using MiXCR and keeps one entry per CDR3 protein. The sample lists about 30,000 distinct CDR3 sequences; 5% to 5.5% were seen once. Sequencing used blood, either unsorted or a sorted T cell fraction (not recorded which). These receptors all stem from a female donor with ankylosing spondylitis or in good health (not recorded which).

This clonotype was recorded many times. CDR3 sequence (DNA): TGTGCCAGCAGCGTTGGACAGGGGCAGGGGGACACTGAAGCTTTCTTT. Translated, it gives CASSVGQGQGDTEAFF. The rearrangement links TRBV9 to TRBJ1-1; TRBD1 matches 9 bases. Unmatched junction bases numbered 8, after V lost 2 bases and J lost 3 bases. CDR1 is SGDLS and CDR2 is YYNGEE in the germline V gene. The CDR3 has 16 amino acids. Using reference TRBV9 and TRBJ1-1 for the parts outside the CDR3, the full variable domain is DSGVTQTPKHLITATGQRVTLRCSPRSGDLSVYWYQQSLDQGLQFLIQYYNGEERAKGNILERFSAQQFPDLHSELNLSSLELGDSALYFCASSVGQGQGDTEAFFGQGTRLTVV.

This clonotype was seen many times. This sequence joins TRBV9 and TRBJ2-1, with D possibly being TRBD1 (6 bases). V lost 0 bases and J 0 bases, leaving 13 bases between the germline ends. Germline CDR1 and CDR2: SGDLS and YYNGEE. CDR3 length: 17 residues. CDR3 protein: CASSVDPRGSSYNEQFF. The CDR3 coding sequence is TGTGCCAGCAGCGTAGATCCCAGGGGAAGCTCCTACAATGAGCAGTTCTTC.

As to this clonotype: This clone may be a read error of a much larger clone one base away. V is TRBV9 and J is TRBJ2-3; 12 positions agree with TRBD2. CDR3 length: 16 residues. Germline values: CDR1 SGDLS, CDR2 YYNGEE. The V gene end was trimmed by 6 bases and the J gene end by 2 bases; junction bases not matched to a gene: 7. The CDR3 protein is CASIVRTSGATDTQYF. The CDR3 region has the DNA TGTGCCAGCATCGTGAGGACTAGCGGGGCCACAGATACGCAGTATTTT.

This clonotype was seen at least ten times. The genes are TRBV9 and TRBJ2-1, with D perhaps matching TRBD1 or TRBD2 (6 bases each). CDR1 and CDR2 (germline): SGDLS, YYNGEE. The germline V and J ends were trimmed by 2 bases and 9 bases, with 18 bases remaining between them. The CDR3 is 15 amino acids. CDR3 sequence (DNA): TGTGCCAGCAGCGTTGGGGGGCACAATACGGGTGAGCAGTTCTTC. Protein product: CASSVGGHNTGEQFF.

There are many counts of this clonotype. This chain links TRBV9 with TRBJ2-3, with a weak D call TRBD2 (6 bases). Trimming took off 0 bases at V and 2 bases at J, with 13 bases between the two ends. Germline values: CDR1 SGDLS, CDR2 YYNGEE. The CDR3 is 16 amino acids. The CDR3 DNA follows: TGTGCCAGCAGCGTAGTTAGCGGATCTCACACAGATACGCAGTATTTT. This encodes CASSVVSGSHTDTQYF.

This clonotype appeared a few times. The CDR3 is CASNIGASRTDTQYF. The CDR3 region has the DNA TGTGCCAGCAACATAGGGGCTAGCCGCACAGATACGCAGTATTTT. This sequence joins TRBV9 and TRBJ2-3; TRBD1 or TRBD2 may be the D gene (5 bases each). V dropped 6 bases and J dropped 1 base, with 15 bases sitting between them. Germline lookup yields CDR1 SGDLS and CDR2 YYNGEE. The CDR3 contains 15 residues.

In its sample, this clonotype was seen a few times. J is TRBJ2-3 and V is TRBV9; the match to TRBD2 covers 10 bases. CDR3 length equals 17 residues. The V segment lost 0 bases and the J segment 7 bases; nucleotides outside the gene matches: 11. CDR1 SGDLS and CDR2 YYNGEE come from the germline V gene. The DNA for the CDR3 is TGTGCCAGCAGCGTAGAGGCTAGCGGGAGAACCGTGAATACGCAGTATTTT. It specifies CASSVEASGRTVNTQYF.

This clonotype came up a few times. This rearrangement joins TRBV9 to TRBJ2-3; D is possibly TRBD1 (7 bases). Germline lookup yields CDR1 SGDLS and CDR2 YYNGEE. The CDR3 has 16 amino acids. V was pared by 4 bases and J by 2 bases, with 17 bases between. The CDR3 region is CASSRGTDGYTDTQYF. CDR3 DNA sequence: TGTGCCAGCAGCCGGGGGACAGACGGATACACAGATACGCAGTATTTT.

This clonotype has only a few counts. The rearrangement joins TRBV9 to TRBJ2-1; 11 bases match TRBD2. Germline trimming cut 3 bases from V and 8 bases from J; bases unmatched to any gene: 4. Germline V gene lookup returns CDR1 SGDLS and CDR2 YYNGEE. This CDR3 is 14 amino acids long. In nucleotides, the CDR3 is TGTGCCAGCAGCGCGACTAGCGGGACCCATGAGCAGTTCTTC. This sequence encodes CASSATSGTHEQFF. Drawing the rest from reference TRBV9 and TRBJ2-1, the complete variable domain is DSGVTQTPKHLITATGQRVTLRCSPRSGDLSVYWYQQSLDQGLQFLIQYYNGEERAKGNILERFSAQQFPDLHSELNLSSLELGDSALYFCASSATSGTHEQFFGPGTRLTVL.

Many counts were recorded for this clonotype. The CDR3 DNA reads TGTGCCAGCAGCGTAGCTGGGGGGCTAGCGGTGAATGAAGAGACCCAGTACTTC. It codes for CASSVAGGLAVNEETQYF. The chain has TRBV9 and TRBJ2-5; D is possibly TRBD2 (7 bases). With 0 bases removed from V and 3 bases from J, the gap between germline ends came to 21 bases. The CDR3 is 18 residues long. The germline CDR1 and CDR2 sequences are SGDLS and YYNGEE.

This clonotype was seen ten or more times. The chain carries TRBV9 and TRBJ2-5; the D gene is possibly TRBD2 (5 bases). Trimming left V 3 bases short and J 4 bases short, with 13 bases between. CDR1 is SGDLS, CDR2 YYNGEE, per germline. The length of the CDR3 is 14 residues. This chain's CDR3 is CASSETIGGETQYF. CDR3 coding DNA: TGTGCCAGCAGCGAGACGATTGGAGGAGAGACCCAGTACTTC.

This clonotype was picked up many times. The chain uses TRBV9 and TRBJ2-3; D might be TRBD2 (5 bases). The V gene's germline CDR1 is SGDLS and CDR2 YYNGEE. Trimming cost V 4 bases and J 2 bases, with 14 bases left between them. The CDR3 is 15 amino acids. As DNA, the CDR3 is TGTGCCAGCAGCTTATTAGACTACCCCACAGATACGCAGTATTTT. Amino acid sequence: CASSLLDYPTDTQYF.

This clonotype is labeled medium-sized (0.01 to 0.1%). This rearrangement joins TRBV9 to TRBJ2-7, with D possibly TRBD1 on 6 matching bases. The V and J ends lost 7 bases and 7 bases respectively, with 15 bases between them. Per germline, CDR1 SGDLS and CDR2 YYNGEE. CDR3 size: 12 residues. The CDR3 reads CASSSQGREQYF. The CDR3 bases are TGTGCCAGCTCTTCACAGGGACGAGAGCAGTACTTC.

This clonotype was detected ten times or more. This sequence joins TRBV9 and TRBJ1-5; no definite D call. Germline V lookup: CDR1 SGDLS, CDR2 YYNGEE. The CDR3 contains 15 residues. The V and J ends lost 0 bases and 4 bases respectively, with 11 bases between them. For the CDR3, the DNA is TGTGCCAGCAGCGTAGAGAGCGGGAGTAATCAGCCCCAGCATTTT. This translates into CASSVESGSNQPQHF.

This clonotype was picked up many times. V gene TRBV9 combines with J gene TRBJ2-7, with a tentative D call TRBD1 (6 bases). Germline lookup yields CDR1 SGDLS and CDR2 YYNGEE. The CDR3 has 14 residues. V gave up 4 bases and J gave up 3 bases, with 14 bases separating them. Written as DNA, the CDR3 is TGTGCCAGCAGCCCCCAGGGGACGGGCTACGAGCAGTACTTC. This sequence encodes CASSPQGTGYEQYF.

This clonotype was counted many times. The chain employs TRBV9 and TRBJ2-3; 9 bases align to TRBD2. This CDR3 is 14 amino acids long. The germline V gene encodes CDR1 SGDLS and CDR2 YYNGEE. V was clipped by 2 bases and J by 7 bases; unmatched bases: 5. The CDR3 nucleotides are TGTGCCAGCAGCGTCGCTAGCGGGGATTATACGCAGTATTTT. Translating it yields CASSVASGDYTQYF. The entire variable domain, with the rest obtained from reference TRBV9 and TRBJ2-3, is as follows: DSGVTQTPKHLITATGQRVTLRCSPRSGDLSVYWYQQSLDQGLQFLIQYYNGEERAKGNILERFSAQQFPDLHSELNLSSLELGDSALYFCASSVASGDYTQYFGPGTRLTVL.

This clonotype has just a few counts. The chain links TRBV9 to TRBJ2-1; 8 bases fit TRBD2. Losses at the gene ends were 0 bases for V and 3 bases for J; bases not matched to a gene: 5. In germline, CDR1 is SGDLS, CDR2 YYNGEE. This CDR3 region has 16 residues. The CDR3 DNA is TGTGCCAGCAGCGTAGAAGGGGGACTAGGCTACAATGAGCAGTTCTTC. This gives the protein CASSVEGGLGYNEQFF.

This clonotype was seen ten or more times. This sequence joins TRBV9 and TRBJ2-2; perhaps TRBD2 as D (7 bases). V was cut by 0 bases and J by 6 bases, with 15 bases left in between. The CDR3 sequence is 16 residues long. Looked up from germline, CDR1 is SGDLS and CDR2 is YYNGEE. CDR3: CASSVDRGASAGELFF. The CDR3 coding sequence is TGTGCCAGCAGCGTAGATCGGGGGGCGTCCGCCGGGGAGCTGTTTTTT.

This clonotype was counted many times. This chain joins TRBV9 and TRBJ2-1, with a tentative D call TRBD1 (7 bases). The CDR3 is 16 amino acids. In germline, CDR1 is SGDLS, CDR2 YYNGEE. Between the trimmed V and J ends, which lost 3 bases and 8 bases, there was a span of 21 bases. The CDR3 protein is CASSARGDPNADEQFF. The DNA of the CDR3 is TGTGCCAGCAGCGCCAGGGGGGACCCGAATGCGGATGAGCAGTTCTTC.

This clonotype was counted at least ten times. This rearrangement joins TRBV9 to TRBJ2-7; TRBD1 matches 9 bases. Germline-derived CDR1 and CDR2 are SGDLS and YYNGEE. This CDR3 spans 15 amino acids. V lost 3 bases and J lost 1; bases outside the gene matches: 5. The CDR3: CASSGRDRESYEQYF. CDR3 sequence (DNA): TGTGCCAGCAGCGGCAGGGACAGGGAATCCTACGAGCAGTACTTC.